This T cell receptor beta chain was captured in a study of T cell responses to AZD1222 COVID-19 vaccine (dated by TCRdb to 2020 to 2023). About the study as a whole: A total of just over 230 trial participants underwent TCR sequencing, of whom under 220 had received two doses of AZD1222 and approximately 26 had received two doses of the MenACWY control vaccine. Trial participants were enrolled by age into subgroups of 18-55, 56-69 and 70-plus years, and about 150, 27 and 61 TCR-sequenced participants, respectively, were included in these subgroups. The investigation overall reported the following: The 56-69-year group was small, and its depth increase did not reach significance, likely because of low power. Most participants were white British and females outnumbered males, and the authors suggested that clonal diversity may have been underestimated. Because no day 14 peak-response samples were available, repertoires were characterized only after the peak T cell response. Reportedly, close to half of the unique spike-specific TCRs recognized epitopes lying outside the regions that are mutated in the B.1.351 and B.1.1.7 variants. Only five to seven AZD1222 recipients were SARS-CoV-2 seropositive at baseline, limiting conclusions about previously exposed vaccinees. Vaccine-associated CD4 TCRs spanned the whole spike protein, with dominant responses in regions 160-218 and 743-854. Spike-specific TCR breadth and depth rose significantly after two AZD1222 doses compared with day 0 and with MenACWY recipients.

On this clone: The antigen it binds to is not known. No per-base quality is available; no much larger clone lies one base away.

The germline V gene yields ENHRY for CDR1 and SYGVKD for CDR2. Counted from cysteine to phenylalanine, this CDR3 has 14 amino acids. CDR3 DNA only is kept here, 42 bases in frame from base 1. Relative to germline, V is missing 3 bases and J is missing 2 bases, with 1 base of the junction outside any gene match. The CDR3 regions of human TCRbeta chains were analyzed by immunosequencing. As for the authors' bioinformatics: TCRs in the repertoires were matched against a reference library of SARS-CoV-2-specific TCRs that had been generated with the MIRA antigen-specificity platform. Breadth was defined as the fraction of unique TCRs that were SARS-CoV-2-associated, and depth was defined as the fraction of total T cells that were SARS-CoV-2-associated. Using the MIRA data, every spike-specific TCR was mapped to the spike region that the TCR reacted to and assigned to either a CD4 or a CD8 class. Log10-transformed breadth and depth values were compared by one-way ANOVA with Sidak's multiple comparisons tests. Sourced from immuneACCESS, this table was stored by TCRdb with only in-frame sequences that have V and J called. A share of the clones is absent; for the studies checked, an unresolved V gene accounts for under half, and the remainder has no known explanation. V, J and clone size are those of that table, while D and trimming were read from the DNA. The sample records tens of thousands of clones, 88% of which are singletons. The ten largest clones capture 10% of the sample.

This sample's time point label indicates: about 28 days (+/-7) after the second vaccine dose. What this sample's treatment or condition label stands for: meningococcal conjugate vaccine given as trial control. Vaccinee samples were obtained from the UK trials COV001 and COV002, which included a single-blind randomized controlled phase 2/3 trial of AZD1222 (ChAdOx1 nCoV-19) in healthy adults. For TCRbeta chain sequencing, PBMC samples from trial participants were taken at day 0 and at day 28 after the second dose. The receptor's source is an adult who received the MenACWY meningococcal vaccine as a control. The sequence links TRBV10-3 to TRBJ2-5; 9 junctional bases match TRBD2. Sequencing was performed on peripheral blood, taken 28 days after the second dose of the MenACWY control vaccine. The DNA is as follows: TGTGCCATCAGTGAAACTAGCGGGCAAGAGACCCAGTACTTC. Translated, this gives CAISETSGQETQYF.